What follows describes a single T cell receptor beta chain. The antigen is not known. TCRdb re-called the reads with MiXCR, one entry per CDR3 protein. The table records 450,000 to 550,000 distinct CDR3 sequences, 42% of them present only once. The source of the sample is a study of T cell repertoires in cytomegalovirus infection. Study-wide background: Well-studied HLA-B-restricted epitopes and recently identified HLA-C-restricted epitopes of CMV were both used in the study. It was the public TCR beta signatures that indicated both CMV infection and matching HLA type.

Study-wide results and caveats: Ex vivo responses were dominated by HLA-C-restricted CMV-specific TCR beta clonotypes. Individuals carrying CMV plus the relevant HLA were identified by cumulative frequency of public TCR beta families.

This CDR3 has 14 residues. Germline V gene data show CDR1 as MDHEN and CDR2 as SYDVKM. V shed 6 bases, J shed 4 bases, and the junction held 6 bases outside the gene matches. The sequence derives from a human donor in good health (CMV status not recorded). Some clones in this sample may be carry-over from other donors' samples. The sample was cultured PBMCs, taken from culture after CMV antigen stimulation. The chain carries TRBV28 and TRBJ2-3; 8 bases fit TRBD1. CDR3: CASSRDRLADTQYF. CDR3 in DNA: TGTGCCAGCAGCCGGGACAGGTTGGCAGATACGCAGTATTTT.